These 6 T cell receptor beta chains were sequenced from one sample in a study of response to subunit inactivated influenza vaccine. TCRdb reanalysed the RT-PCR reads using MiXCR and keeps one entry per CDR3 protein. Of hundreds of thousands of distinct CDR3 sequences listed, 15% to 18% are singletons. The sequencing here drew on PBMCs from blood, taken 11 to 12 days after vaccination. The receptors originated from a man in his forties or fifties who received an inactivated influenza vaccine.

This clonotype has a handful of counts. This rearrangement joins TRBV10-3 to TRBJ1-3; D is undetermined. Trimming stripped 8 bases from V and 4 bases from J, with 9 bases between. The CDR3 extends over 12 amino acids. Germline V lookup: CDR1 ENHRY, CDR2 SYGVKD. The CDR3 sequence is CAIEDLGNTIYF. As DNA, the CDR3 is TGTGCCATCGAAGATCTGGGAAACACCATATATTTT.

The chain employs TRBV18 and TRBJ2-1, with 14 nucleotides matching TRBD2. V gave up 4 bases and J gave up 8 bases; unmatched junction bases: 7. Germline values: CDR1 KGHSH, CDR2 LQKENI. This CDR3 contains 16 residues. The CDR3 DNA is TGTGCCAGCTCACAGACTAGCGGGAGGGCCAACGATGAGCAGTTCTTC. This codes for CASSQTSGRANDEQFF. The full variable domain, with the rest looked up from reference TRBV18 and TRBJ2-1, is NAGVMQNPRHLVRRRGQEARLRCSPMKGHSHVYWYRQLPEEGLKFMVYLQKENIIDESGMPKERFSAEFPKEGPSILRIQQVVRGDSAAYFCASSQTSGRANDEQFFGPGTRLTVL.

The rearrangement links TRBV6-5 to TRBJ1-1; D is possibly TRBD1 (6 bases). The CDR3 is made up of 14 amino acids. Germline V CDR1 and CDR2: MNHEY, SVGAGI. The ends were cut back, 6 bases at V and 1 base at J, with 12 bases in the middle. The CDR3, as DNA: TGTGCCAGCAGATACGACAGGCGGAACACTGAAGCTTTCTTT. Translating it yields CASRYDRRNTEAFF.

In this sample, this clonotype turned up a few times. The V call is TRBV15, the J call TRBJ1-1; a weak D match, TRBD1 (6 bases). Germline V CDR1 and CDR2: LNHNV, YYDKDF (reference sequence). This CDR3 is 14 amino acids long. The V gene lost 2 bases and the J gene lost 1 base, with 8 bases spanning the gap. The CDR3 nucleotides read TGTGCCACCAGCAGATTCAGGGGGAACACTGAAGCTTTCTTT. It yields the protein CATSRFRGNTEAFF.

The chain combines TRBV15 with TRBJ2-5; D remains unclear. The CDR3 contains 14 residues. CDR1 LNHNV and CDR2 YYDKDF come from the germline V gene (reference sequence). V lost 6 bases, J lost 2 bases, and 13 bases lay in between. In DNA, the CDR3 is TGTGCCACCAGTTCCCCAGGCTTTCAAGAGACCCAGTACTTC. It codes for CATSSPGFQETQYF.

This sequence joins TRBV7-9 and TRBJ2-7; maybe TRBD2 (6 bases). Deletions cut 5 bases from V and 3 bases from J, with 11 bases between. Per the germline V gene, CDR1 is SEHNR and CDR2 is FQNEAQ (reference sequence). The CDR3 covers 13 residues. The CDR3 region is CASSVPEGYEQYF. CDR3 DNA: TGTGCCAGCAGCGTGCCGGAGGGCTACGAGCAGTACTTC.